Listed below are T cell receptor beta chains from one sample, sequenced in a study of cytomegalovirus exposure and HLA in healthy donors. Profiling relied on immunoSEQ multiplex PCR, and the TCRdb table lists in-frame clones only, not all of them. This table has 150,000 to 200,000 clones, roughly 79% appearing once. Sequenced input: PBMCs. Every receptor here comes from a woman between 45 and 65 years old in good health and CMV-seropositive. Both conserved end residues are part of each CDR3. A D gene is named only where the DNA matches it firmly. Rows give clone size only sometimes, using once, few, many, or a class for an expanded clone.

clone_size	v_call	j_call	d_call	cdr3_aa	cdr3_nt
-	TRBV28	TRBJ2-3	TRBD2	CASSLRTSGGTDTQYF	TGTGCCAGCAGTTTAAGGACTAGCGGGGGCACAGATACGCAGTATTTT
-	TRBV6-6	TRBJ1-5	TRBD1	CASWTGGSNQPQHF	TGTGCCAGCTGGACAGGGGGTAGCAATCAGCCCCAGCATTTT
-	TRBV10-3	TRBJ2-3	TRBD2	CAISGGGRTSTDTQYF	TGTGCCATCAGTGGGGGGGGGAGGACTAGCACAGATACGCAGTATTTT
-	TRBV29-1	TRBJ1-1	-	CSVEAQSNTEAFF	TGCAGCGTTGAAGCGCAGTCGAACACTGAAGCTTTCTTT
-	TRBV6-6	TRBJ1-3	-	CASSYQGQGNTIYF	TGTGCCAGCAGTTACCAGGGTCAGGGAAACACCATATATTTT
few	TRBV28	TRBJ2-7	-	CASSLESILPSYEQYF	TGTGCCAGCAGCCTCGAGTCCATCCTCCCTTCCTACGAGCAGTACTTC
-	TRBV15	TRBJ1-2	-	CATSRTTGRTHGYTF	TGTGCCACCAGCAGGACTACAGGGAGAACCCATGGCTACACCTTC
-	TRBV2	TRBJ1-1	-	CASREALWTEAFF	TGTGCCAGCAGAGAGGCCCTGTGGACTGAAGCTTTCTTT
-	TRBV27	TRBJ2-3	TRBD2	CASSAGTSRPGDTQYF	TGTGCCAGCAGTGCCGGGACTAGTCGACCAGGGGATACGCAGTATTTT
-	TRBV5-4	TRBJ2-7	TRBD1	CASSAGQGSSYEQYF	TGTGCCAGCAGCGCCGGACAGGGAAGCTCCTACGAGCAGTACTTC
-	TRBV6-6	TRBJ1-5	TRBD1	CASTTGTGGGQPQHF	TGTGCCAGTACCACCGGGACAGGGGGCGGACAGCCCCAGCATTTT
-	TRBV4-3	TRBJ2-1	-	CASSQDSGANEQFF	TGCGCCAGCAGCCAAGATTCAGGGGCCAATGAGCAGTTCTTC
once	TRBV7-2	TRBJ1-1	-	CASSLEYTGGEAFF	TGTGCCAGCAGCTTAGAGTATACGGGGGGTGAAGCTTTCTTT
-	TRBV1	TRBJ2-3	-	CTSSQQASGCLVDTQYF	TGCACCAGCAGCCAGCAGGCTAGCGGGTGCCTGGTAGATACGCAGTATTTT
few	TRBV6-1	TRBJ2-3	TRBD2	CASSDLAAIVSDTQYF	TGTGCCAGCAGTGACCTAGCGGCTATAGTATCAGATACGCAGTATTTT
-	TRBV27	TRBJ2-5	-	CASSFPGETQYF	TGTGCCAGCAGTTTTCCGGGGGAGACCCAGTACTTC
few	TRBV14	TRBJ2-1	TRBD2	CASSRALAGSNEQFF	TGTGCCAGCAGCCGTGCACTAGCGGGGTCCAATGAGCAGTTCTTC
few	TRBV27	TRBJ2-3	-	CASSLFGRDTQYF	TGTGCCAGCAGTTTATTCGGGAGAGATACGCAGTATTTT
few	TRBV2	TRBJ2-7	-	CASSERTASYEQYF	TGTGCCAGCAGTGAGCGGACTGCTTCCTACGAGCAGTACTTC
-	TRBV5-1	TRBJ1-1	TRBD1	CASSLTGGRNTEAFF	TGCGCCAGCAGCCTCACAGGGGGACGGAACACTGAAGCTTTCTTT
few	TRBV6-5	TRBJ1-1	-	CASSYFGSSGEAFF	TGTGCCAGCAGTTACTTCGGGAGCTCTGGAGAAGCTTTCTTT
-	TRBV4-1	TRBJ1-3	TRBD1	CASSQETGGSGNTIYF	TGCGCCAGCAGCCAAGAAACAGGGGGTTCTGGAAACACCATATATTTT
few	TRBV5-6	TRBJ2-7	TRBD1	CASSTWDSSYEQYF	TGTGCCAGCAGCACCTGGGACAGCTCCTACGAGCAGTACTTC
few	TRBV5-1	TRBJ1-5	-	CASSLGGGDQPQHF	TGCGCCAGCAGCTTGGGAGGCGGAGATCAGCCCCAGCATTTT
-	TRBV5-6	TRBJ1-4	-	CASSLRPGSEKLFF	TGTGCCAGCAGCTTACGTCCAGGATCAGAAAAACTGTTTTTT
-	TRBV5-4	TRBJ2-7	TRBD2	CASSLTPTSPDEQYF	TGTGCCAGCAGCTTGACCCCGACTAGCCCCGACGAGCAGTACTTC
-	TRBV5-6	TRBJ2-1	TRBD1	CASSFGTGGRDTFF	TGTGCCAGCAGCTTTGGGACAGGGGGCCGCGATACGTTCTTC
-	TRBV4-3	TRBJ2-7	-	CASSQDIQAEQYF	TGCGCCAGCAGCCAAGATATCCAGGCCGAGCAGTACTTC
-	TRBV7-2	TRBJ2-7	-	CASSLGAGTREQYF	TGTGCCAGCAGCTTAGGGGCAGGGACACGCGAGCAGTACTTC
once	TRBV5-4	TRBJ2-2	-	CASSLQDTGELFF	TGTGCCAGCAGCTTACAAGACACCGGGGAGCTGTTTTTT
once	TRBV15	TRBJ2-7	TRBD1	CATSRGGTGGFYEQYF	TGTGCCACCAGCAGAGGTGGGACAGGGGGCTTCTACGAGCAGTACTTC
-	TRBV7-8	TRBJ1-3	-	CASSLANVDSTSGNTIYF	TGTGCCAGCAGCTTAGCTAATGTTGACAGTACCTCTGGAAACACCATATATTTT
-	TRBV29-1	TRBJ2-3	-	CSVTGTAGRTSTDTQYF	TGCAGCGTTACCGGGACAGCGGGCCGGACTAGCACAGATACGCAGTATTTT
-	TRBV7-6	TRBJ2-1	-	CASSLGSLSSYNEQFF	TGTGCCAGCAGCTTAGGAAGCTTAAGCTCCTACAATGAGCAGTTCTTC
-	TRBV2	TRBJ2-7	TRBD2	CASSRRTSGGEQYF	TGTGCCAGCAGCCGTAGGACTAGCGGGGGAGAGCAGTACTTC
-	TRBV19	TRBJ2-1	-	CASSLDSGNNEQFF	TGTGCCAGTAGTCTGGACAGCGGCAACAATGAGCAGTTCTTC
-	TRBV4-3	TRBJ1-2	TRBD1	CASSLTGSYGYTF	TGCGCCAGCAGCCTGACAGGGAGTTATGGCTACACCTTC
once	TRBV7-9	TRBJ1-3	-	CASSLALGQSDTIYF	TGTGCCAGCAGCTTAGCTTTGGGGCAGTCGGACACCATATATTTT
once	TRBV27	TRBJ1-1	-	CASLGLNTEAFF	TGTGCCAGCCTTGGCTTGAACACTGAAGCTTTCTTT
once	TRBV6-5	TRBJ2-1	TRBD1	CASRGTGGEQFF	TGTGCCAGCAGGGGGACAGGGGGAGAGCAGTTCTTC
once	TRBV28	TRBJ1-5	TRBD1	CASSWTGFNQPQHF	TGTGCCAGCAGTTGGACAGGGTTCAATCAGCCCCAGCATTTT
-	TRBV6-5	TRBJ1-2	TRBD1	CASSKDRSPNYGYTF	TGTGCCAGCAGCAAGGACAGGAGTCCTAACTATGGCTACACCTTC
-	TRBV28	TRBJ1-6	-	CASSLSPVSPLHF	TGTGCCAGCAGTTTATCCCCTGTTTCACCCCTCCACTTT
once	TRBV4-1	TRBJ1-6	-	CASSQDQTDNSPLHF	TGCGCCAGCAGCCAAGATCAGACAGACAATTCACCCCTCCACTTT
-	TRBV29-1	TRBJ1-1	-	CSVESEGTEAFF	TGCAGCGTTGAATCCGAGGGAACTGAAGCTTTCTTT
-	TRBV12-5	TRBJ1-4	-	CASGSSGGTNEKLFF	TGTGCTAGTGGTTCCTCGGGGGGCACTAATGAAAAACTGTTTTTT
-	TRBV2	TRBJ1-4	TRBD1	CASSMDRTRNEKLFF	TGTGCCAGCAGTATGGACAGGACCCGTAATGAAAAACTGTTTTTT
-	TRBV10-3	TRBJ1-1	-	CAIQTKMNTEAFF	TGTGCCATCCAAACAAAGATGAACACTGAAGCTTTCTTT
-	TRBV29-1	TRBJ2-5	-	CSVDRQGGRETQYF	TGCAGCGTTGATCGACAGGGAGGTAGAGAGACCCAGTACTTC
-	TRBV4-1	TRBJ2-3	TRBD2	CASSSRLAGILGTDTQYF	TGCGCCAGCAGCAGCCGACTAGCGGGTATCCTAGGCACAGATACGCAGTATTTT
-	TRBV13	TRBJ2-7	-	CASSSSGTPGEYF	TGTGCCAGCAGCTCATCCGGGACACCCGGGGAGTACTTC
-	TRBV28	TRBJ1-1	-	CASSHRQVGAFF	TGTGCCAGCAGCCACCGACAGGTGGGAGCTTTCTTT
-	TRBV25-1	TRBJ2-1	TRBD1	CASSHTGGNEQFF	TGTGCCAGCAGTCACACAGGGGGCAATGAGCAGTTCTTC
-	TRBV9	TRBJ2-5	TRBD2	CASSRADWREATQYF	TGTGCCAGCAGCCGTGCGGATTGGCGGGAGGCGACCCAGTACTTC
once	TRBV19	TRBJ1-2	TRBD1	CASSIVGQGTAGYTF	TGTGCCAGTAGTATAGTGGGACAGGGTACCGCGGGCTACACCTTC